The T cell receptor (beta chain) described here comes from a study of blood T cell repertoires in COVID-19. Study at large: In each case, the material was cDNA or gDNA derived from T cells, B-cell-depleted T cells, or PBMCs.

Participant ages covered about 18 to 100 years across 20 to 25 US areas. Germline CDR1 is MGHRA and CDR2 is YSYEKL. V lost 5 bases, J lost 7 bases, and 10 bases stayed unmatched. The CDR3 runs to 15 residues. The protocol was immunoSEQ multiplex PCR, while the TCRdb copy is restricted to in-frame clones and leaves out a portion. The table shows fewer than 500,000 clones, with roughly nine tenths occurring only once. Sequencing was done on a sample of PBMCs or T cells enriched from blood (not recorded which). The receptor was derived from a young man who had recovered from COVID-19. This chain joins TRBV4-1 and TRBJ1-2; 10 nucleotides agree with TRBD1. CDR3 nucleotide sequence: TGCGCCAGCAGCTCGCCCGGACAGGGGGATTTTGGCTACACCTTC. It is translated as CASSSPGQGDFGYTF.